This TCR beta chain was captured by sequencing in a study of blood T cell repertoires in COVID-19. About the research overall: From the United States, Italy and Spain came samples of acute and convalescent COVID-19. The analysed material was cDNA or gDNA that came from T cells, B-cell-depleted T cells, or PBMCs.

The study drew participants aged 18 to 89 years from 24 US areas. Among Cohort 3 donors, those recovered had two negative PCRs, clearance, or symptom resolution. Assay used: immunoSEQ multiplex PCR; TCRdb lists only in-frame clones, some missing. The sample lists approximately 300,000 clones; more than 85% were seen once. Germline V CDR1 and CDR2: MGHRA, YSYEKL. V was cut by 4 bases and J by 5 bases, with 17 bases left in between. The CDR3 is 16 amino acids. Sequenced input: PBMCs or T cells enriched from blood (not recorded which). This rearrangement joins TRBV4-1 to TRBJ1-4, with D possibly matching TRBD1 (6 bases). This TCR came from a woman aged 25 to 45 who had recovered from COVID-19. CDR3 region: CASSPPLRGRNEKLFF. The CDR3 bases are TGCGCCAGCAGCCCGCCACTCAGGGGTCGGAATGAAAAACTGTTTTTT.